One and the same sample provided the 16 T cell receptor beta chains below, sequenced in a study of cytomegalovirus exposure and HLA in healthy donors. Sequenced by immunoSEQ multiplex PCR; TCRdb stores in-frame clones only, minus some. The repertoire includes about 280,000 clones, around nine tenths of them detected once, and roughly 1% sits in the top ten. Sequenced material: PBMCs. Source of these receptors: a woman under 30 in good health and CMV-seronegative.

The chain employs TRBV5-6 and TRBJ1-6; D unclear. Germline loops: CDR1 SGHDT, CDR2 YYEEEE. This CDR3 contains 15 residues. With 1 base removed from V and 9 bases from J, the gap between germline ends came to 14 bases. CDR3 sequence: CASSLFGRLSSPLHF. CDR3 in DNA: TGTGCCAGCAGCTTGTTCGGCAGGCTGAGTTCACCCCTCCACTTT.

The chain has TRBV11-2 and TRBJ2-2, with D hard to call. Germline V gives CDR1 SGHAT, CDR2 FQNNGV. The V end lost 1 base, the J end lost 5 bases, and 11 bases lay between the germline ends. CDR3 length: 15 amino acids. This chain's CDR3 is CASSLVVAATGELFF. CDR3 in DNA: TGTGCCAGCAGCTTAGTGGTCGCGGCAACCGGGGAGCTGTTTTTT.

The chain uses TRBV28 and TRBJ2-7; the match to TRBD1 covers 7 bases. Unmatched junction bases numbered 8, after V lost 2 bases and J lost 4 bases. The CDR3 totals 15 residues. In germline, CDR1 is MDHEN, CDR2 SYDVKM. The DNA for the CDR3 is TGTGCCAGCAGTTTAGCCGGGACAGCAGTTTACGAGCAGTACTTC. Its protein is CASSLAGTAVYEQYF. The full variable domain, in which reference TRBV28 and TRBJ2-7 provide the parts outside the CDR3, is DVKVTQSSRYLVKRTGEKVFLECVQDMDHENMFWYRQDPGLGLRLIYFSYDVKMKEKGDIPEGYSVSREKKERFSLILESASTNQTSMYLCASSLAGTAVYEQYFGPGTRLTVT.

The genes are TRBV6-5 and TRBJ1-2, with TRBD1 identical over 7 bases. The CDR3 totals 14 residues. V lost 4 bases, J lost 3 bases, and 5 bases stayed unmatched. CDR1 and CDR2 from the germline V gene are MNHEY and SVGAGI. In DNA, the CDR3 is TGTGCCAGCAGTTTGGGACAGTCCCACTATGGCTACACCTTC. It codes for CASSLGQSHYGYTF.

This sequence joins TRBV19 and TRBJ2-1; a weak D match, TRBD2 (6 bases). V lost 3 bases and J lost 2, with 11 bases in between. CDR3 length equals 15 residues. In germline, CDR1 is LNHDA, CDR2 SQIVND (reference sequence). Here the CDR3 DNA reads TGTGCCAGTAGTATTGCGGGATCAACCTACAATGAGCAGTTCTTC. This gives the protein CASSIAGSTYNEQFF.

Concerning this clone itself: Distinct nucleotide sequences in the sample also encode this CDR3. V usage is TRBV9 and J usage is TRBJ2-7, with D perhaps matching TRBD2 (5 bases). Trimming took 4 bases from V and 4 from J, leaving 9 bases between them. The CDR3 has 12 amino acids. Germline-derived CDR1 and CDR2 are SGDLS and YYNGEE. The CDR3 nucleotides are TGTGCCAGCAGCCCGGGCGGGTACGAGCAGTACTTC. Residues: CASSPGGYEQYF.

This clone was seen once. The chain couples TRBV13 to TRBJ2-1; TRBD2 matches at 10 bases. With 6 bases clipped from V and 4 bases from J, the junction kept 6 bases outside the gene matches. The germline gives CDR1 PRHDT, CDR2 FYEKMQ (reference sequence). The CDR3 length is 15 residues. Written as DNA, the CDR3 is TGTGCCAGCAGAGTTACTAGCGGGGTATACAATGAGCAGTTCTTC. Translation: CASRVTSGVYNEQFF. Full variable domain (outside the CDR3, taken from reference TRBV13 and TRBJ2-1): AAGVIQSPRHLIKEKRETATLKCYPIPRHDTVYWYQQGPGQDPQFLISFYEKMQSDKGSIPDRFSAQQFSDYHSELNMSSLELGDSALYFCASRVTSGVYNEQFFGPGTRLTVL.

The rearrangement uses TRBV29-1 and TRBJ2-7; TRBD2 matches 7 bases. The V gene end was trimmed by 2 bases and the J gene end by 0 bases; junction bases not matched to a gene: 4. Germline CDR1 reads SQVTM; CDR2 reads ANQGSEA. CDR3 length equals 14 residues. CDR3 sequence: CSVELAESSYEQYF. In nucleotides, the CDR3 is TGCAGCGTTGAACTAGCGGAAAGCTCCTACGAGCAGTACTTC.

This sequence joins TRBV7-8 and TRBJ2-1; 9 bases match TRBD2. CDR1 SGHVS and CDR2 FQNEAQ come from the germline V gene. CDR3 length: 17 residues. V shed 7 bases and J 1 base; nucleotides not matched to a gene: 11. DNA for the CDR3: TGTGCCAGCACCCTAGTCGCGCTAGCGGGGTCCTACAATGAGCAGTTCTTC. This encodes CASTLVALAGSYNEQFF.

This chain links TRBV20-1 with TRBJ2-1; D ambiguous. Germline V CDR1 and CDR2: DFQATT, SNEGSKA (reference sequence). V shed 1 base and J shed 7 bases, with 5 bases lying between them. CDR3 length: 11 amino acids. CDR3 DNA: TGCAGTGCTAGAGTAGTAAATGAGCAGTTCTTC. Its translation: CSARVVNEQFF.

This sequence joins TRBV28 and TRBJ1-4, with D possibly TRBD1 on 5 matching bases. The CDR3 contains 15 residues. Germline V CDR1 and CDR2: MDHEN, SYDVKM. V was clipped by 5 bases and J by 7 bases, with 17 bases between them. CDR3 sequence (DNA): TGTGCCAGCAGTGGAATCGGGGGGTCCGCTGAAAAACTGTTTTTT. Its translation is CASSGIGGSAEKLFF.

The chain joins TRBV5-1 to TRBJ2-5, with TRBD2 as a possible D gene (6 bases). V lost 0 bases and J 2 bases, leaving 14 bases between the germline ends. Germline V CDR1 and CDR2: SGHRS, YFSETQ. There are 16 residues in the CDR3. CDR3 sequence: CASSLVGGTLQETQYF. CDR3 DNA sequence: TGCGCCAGCAGCTTGGTCGGGGGAACCCTTCAAGAGACCCAGTACTTC. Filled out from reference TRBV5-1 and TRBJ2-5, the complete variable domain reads KAGVTQTPRYLIKTRGQQVTLSCSPISGHRSVSWYQQTPGQGLQFLFEYFSETQRNKGNFPGRFSGRQFSNSRSEMNVSTLELGDSALYLCASSLVGGTLQETQYFGPGTRLLVL.

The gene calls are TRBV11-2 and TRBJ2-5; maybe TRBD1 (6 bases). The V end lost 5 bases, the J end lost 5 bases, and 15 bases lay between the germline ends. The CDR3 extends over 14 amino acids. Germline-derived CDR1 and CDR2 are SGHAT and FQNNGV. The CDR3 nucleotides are TGTGCCAGCAGCCCAGGGGTCCGGGGTGAGACCCAGTACTTC. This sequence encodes CASSPGVRGETQYF.

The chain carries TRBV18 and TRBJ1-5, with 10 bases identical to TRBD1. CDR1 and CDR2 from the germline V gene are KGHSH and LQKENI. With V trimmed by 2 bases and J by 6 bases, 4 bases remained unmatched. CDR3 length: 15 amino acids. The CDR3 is CASSPGTGVSQPQHF. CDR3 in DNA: TGTGCCAGCTCACCAGGGACAGGGGTCTCTCAGCCCCAGCATTTT. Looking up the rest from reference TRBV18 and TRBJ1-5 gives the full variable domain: NAGVMQNPRHLVRRRGQEARLRCSPMKGHSHVYWYRQLPEEGLKFMVYLQKENIIDESGMPKERFSAEFPKEGPSILRIQQVVRGDSAAYFCASSPGTGVSQPQHFGDGTRLSIL.

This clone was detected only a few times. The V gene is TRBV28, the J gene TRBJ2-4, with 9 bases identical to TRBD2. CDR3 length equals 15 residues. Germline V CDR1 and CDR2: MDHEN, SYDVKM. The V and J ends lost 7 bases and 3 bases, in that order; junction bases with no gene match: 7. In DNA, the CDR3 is TGTGCCAGCAAGATTAGCGGGAGAGGCAAAAACATTCAGTACTTC. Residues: CASKISGRGKNIQYF.

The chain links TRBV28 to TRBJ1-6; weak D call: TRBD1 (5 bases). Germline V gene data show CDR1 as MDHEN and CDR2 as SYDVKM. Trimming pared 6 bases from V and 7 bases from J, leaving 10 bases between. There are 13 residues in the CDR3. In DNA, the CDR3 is TGTGCCAGCAGCCCAGGGTGGAATTCACCCCTCCACTTT. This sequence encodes CASSPGWNSPLHF.